Below are 20 T cell receptor beta chains sequenced from a single sample in a study of blood T cell repertoires in COVID-19. Repertoires were generated with immunoSEQ multiplex PCR, while TCRdb's copy carries only in-frame clones and drops some. The sample carries fewer than 110,000 clones, approximately 81% recorded once. Input material: peripheral blood. The receptors were sampled from a human donor in a cohort sampled during active COVID-19.

The chain employs TRBV3-1 (or the pseudogene TRBV3-2) and TRBJ1-3; D is undetermined. Germline lookup yields CDR1 LGHDT and CDR2 YNNKEL (reference sequence). The V end was cut by 1 base, the J end by 0 bases, with 10 bases between. CDR3 length: 16 amino acids. The DNA of the CDR3 is TGTGCCAGCAGCCAAGTAGTAGATTCCTCTGGAAACACCATATATTTT. Residues: CASSQVVDSSGNTIYF.

The gene calls are TRBV19 and TRBJ2-7; 7 bases fit TRBD1. The CDR3 has 13 residues. CDR1 is LNHDA and CDR2 is SQIVND in the germline V gene (reference sequence). V trimming: 6 bases; J trimming: 2 bases; junction bases outside the gene matches: 4. The CDR3 nucleotides read TGTGCCAGTAGGCCAGGGACAGCCTACGAGCAGTACGTC. Amino acid sequence: CASRPGTAYEQYV.

The J gene is TRBJ1-2, the V gene TRBV28; tentative D call: TRBD1 (5 bases). In germline, CDR1 is MDHEN, CDR2 SYDVKM. V lost 3 bases and J 8 bases, leaving 19 bases between the germline ends. The CDR3 spans 15 residues. CDR3 amino acids: CASSFAGRIIRGYTF. The DNA of the CDR3 is TGTGCCAGCAGTTTTGCGGGACGGATAATCCGGGGCTACACCTTC.

The chain employs TRBV27 and TRBJ2-3; D is ambiguous. The V gene's germline CDR1 is MNHEY and CDR2 SMNVEV (reference sequence). Deletions cut 6 bases from V and 1 base from J, with 14 bases between. CDR3 length equals 15 residues. This CDR3 is CASSPSLSRTDTQYF. CDR3 nucleotides: TGTGCCAGCAGCCCCTCCCTAAGCCGCACAGATACGCAGTATTTT.

The rearrangement links TRBV18 to TRBJ2-5; 9 bases are a match to TRBD1. The CDR3 has 15 residues. Germline V gene sequence: CDR1 KGHSH, CDR2 LQKENI. After removal of 6 bases from V and 3 bases from J, the junction contained 8 bases not matched to a gene. The CDR3 DNA follows: TGTGCCAGCTCCCGGGACAGGGTTAGTGAAGAGACCCAGTACTTC. It translates to CASSRDRVSEETQYF.

This chain uses TRBV5-8 with TRBJ2-3, with TRBD2 matching 11 bases. V shed 4 bases, J shed 0 bases, and the junction held 7 bases outside the gene matches. Germline CDR1 SGHTS, CDR2 YDEGEE. There are 17 residues in the CDR3. The DNA for the CDR3 is TGTGCCAGCAGCGTTGCCGGGACTAGCGGTAGCACAGATACGCAGTATTTT. Encoded protein: CASSVAGTSGSTDTQYF.

The V call is TRBV3-1 (or the pseudogene TRBV3-2), the J call TRBJ1-2; TRBD1 matches at 8 bases. Per germline, CDR1 LGHDT and CDR2 YNNKEL (reference sequence). V shed 4 bases and J 8 bases; nucleotides not matched to a gene: 12. The CDR3 extends over 15 amino acids. CDR3 nucleotide sequence: TGTGCCAGCAGCCCAGGCGGGACAGGTCTCGAAGGCTACACCTTC. Translation: CASSPGGTGLEGYTF.

The V and J genes are TRBV5-1 and TRBJ2-6; 7 bases fit TRBD1. V dropped 4 bases and J dropped 0; count of bases not matched to a gene: 10. This CDR3 contains 18 residues. The germline gives CDR1 SGHRS, CDR2 YFSETQ. The CDR3 is CASSTRTGQVSGANVLTF. The CDR3, as DNA: TGCGCCAGCAGCACTAGGACAGGACAGGTCTCTGGGGCCAACGTCCTGACTTTC.

CDR3 DNA: TGTGCCTGGAACTCAGGGTGGGGCACTGAAGCTTTCTTT. It codes for CAWNSGWGTEAFF. V and J are TRBV30 and TRBJ1-1, with D perhaps TRBD1 (5 bases). CDR1 and CDR2 (germline): GTSNPN, SVGIG (reference sequence). V was clipped by 4 bases and J by 4 bases, with 13 bases between them. CDR3 size: 13 residues.

This chain joins TRBV19 and TRBJ2-1; 7 positions agree with TRBD1. This CDR3 region has 12 residues. Trimming at V came to 3 bases and at J to 15 bases, leaving 8 bases not matched to a gene. From germline, CDR1 is LNHDA and CDR2 SQIVND (reference sequence). The CDR3 DNA reads TGTGCCAGTAGTATCCGGGACAGCAAGCCGTTCTTC. Translating it yields CASSIRDSKPFF.

This clone has only a few counts. The chain uses TRBV7-2 and TRBJ2-7, with TRBD1 matching over 8 bases. Germline-derived CDR1 and CDR2 are SGHTA and FQGNSA. This CDR3 has 15 amino acids. The V gene end was trimmed by 3 bases and the J gene end by 2 bases; junction bases not matched to a gene: 6. CDR3 sequence: CASSLAGTGTYEQYF. CDR3 nucleotides: TGTGCCAGCAGCTTGGCAGGGACAGGTACCTACGAGCAGTACTTC.

The rearrangement joins TRBV19 to TRBJ2-1, with TRBD1 matching 8 bases. The CDR3 is made up of 13 amino acids. The germline V gene has CDR1 LNHDA and CDR2 SQIVND (reference sequence). With 5 bases clipped from V and 6 bases from J, the junction kept 3 bases outside the gene matches. The CDR3 nucleotides read TGTGCCAGTAGTTGGACAGGGCGCAATGAGCAGTTCTTC. It specifies CASSWTGRNEQFF.

The chain combines TRBV28 with TRBJ1-5, with a tentative D call TRBD1 (6 bases). The V end was cut by 2 bases, the J end by 7 bases, with 15 bases between. This CDR3 region has 15 residues. Germline V gene data show CDR1 as MDHEN and CDR2 as SYDVKM. The CDR3 DNA sequence: TGTGCCAGCAGTTTACCCCTAGGACAGCCCCAGCCCCAGCATTTT. Encoded protein: CASSLPLGQPQPQHF.

This clone was seen at least ten times. This chain joins TRBV30 and TRBJ1-5; D not certain. Trimming shortened V by 1 base and J by 7 bases, and 11 bases separated the two germline ends. The CDR3 runs to 13 residues. Per the germline V gene, CDR1 is GTSNPN and CDR2 is SVGIG (reference sequence). The CDR3 is CAWSGGGDQPQHF. The CDR3 bases are TGTGCCTGGAGTGGGGGAGGTGACCAGCCCCAGCATTTT.

The chain combines TRBV10-3 with TRBJ2-3, with 8 bases matching TRBD1. The CDR3 runs to 15 residues. CDR1 is ENHRY, CDR2 SYGVKD, per germline. V trimming: 10 bases; J trimming: 2 bases; junction bases outside the gene matches: 11. CDR3 in DNA: TGTGCCACCCGGCCGTCAGGGGGCAACACAGATACGCAGTATTTT. Translated, it gives CATRPSGGNTDTQYF.

This chain's CDR3 is CASSAGGYTQYF. CDR3 nucleotide sequence: TGTGCCAGCAGTGCAGGGGGATATACGCAGTATTTT. The chain employs TRBV2 and TRBJ2-3; 7 nucleotides agree with TRBD1. This CDR3 is 12 amino acids long. Germline CDR1 and CDR2: SNHLY and FYNNEI. Trimming cost V 4 bases and J 7 bases; bases outside gene matches: 2.

The V and J genes are TRBV27 and TRBJ1-1, with D tentatively TRBD1 (6 bases). Germline assignment: CDR1 MNHEY and CDR2 SMNVEV (reference sequence). With 6 bases removed from V and 3 bases from J, the gap between germline ends came to 26 bases. The CDR3 is 18 amino acids. The DNA for the CDR3 is TGTGCCAGCAGATTAAACCCTCGGACAGCGCCCCACCACACTGAAGCTTTCTTT. This gives the protein CASRLNPRTAPHHTEAFF.

The rearrangement uses TRBV19 and TRBJ1-2, with D possibly matching TRBD1 (6 bases). Germline values: CDR1 LNHDA, CDR2 SQIVND (reference sequence). Trimming removed 2 bases from V and 7 bases from J, with 11 bases in between. The CDR3 totals 13 residues. The DNA of the CDR3 is TGTGCCAGTAGTATACAGGGGATTGGTGGCTACACCTTC. This codes for CASSIQGIGGYTF. The full variable domain, with the rest looked up from reference TRBV19 and TRBJ1-2, is DGGITQSPKYLFRKEGQNVTLSCEQNLNHDAMYWYRQDPGQGLRLIYYSQIVNDFQKGDIAEGYSVSREKKESFPLTVTSAQKNPTAFYLCASSIQGIGGYTFGSGTRLTVV.

V gene TRBV6-6 combines with J gene TRBJ1-2; a weak D match, TRBD1 (5 bases). Per the germline V gene, CDR1 is MNHNY and CDR2 is SVGAGI (reference sequence). Trimming took off 6 bases at V and 8 bases at J, with 10 bases between the two ends. The CDR3 runs to 11 residues. The CDR3 sequence is CASRDTPGYTF. The CDR3 DNA follows: TGTGCCAGCAGGGACACGCCGGGCTACACCTTC.

This clone has a handful of counts. V and J are TRBV30 and TRBJ2-1, with TRBD1 matching over 8 bases. The CDR3 sequence is 12 residues long. V lost 5 bases, J lost 7 bases, and 4 bases stayed unmatched. Germline CDR1 and CDR2: GTSNPN and SVGIG (reference sequence). CDR3 in amino acids: CAWQGAGNEQFF. The CDR3 nucleotides are TGTGCCTGGCAGGGGGCGGGGAATGAGCAGTTCTTC.